This T cell receptor beta chain is from a study of blood T cell repertoires in COVID-19. Study-wide context: T cells, B-cell-depleted T cells, or PBMCs supplied cDNA or gDNA.

The CDR3 is 14 residues long. Germline CDR1 reads MNHNS; CDR2 reads SASEGT. Trimming removed 3 bases at V and 5 bases at J, with 13 bases between. Sequencing used immunoSEQ multiplex PCR; TCRdb keeps in-frame clones, though not all of them. The sample contains under 250,000 clones, 89% of which appear only once. The chain has TRBV6-1 and TRBJ2-5; the D gene is possibly TRBD1 (5 bases). The source is a man in his 60s who had recovered from COVID-19. Material: peripheral blood. The CDR3 spells CASSDYRSSETQYF. The DNA for the CDR3 is TGTGCCAGCAGTGATTACAGGTCCTCTGAGACCCAGTACTTC.